This T cell receptor (beta chain) was captured by sequencing in a study of cytomegalovirus exposure and HLA in healthy donors. Separate from the approximately 700-subject first cohort was the approximately 120-subject validation cohort, to which the donors belonged. Only in-frame clones appear in the TCRdb table, and some are missing; sequencing was by immunoSEQ multiplex PCR. The sample has 150,000 to 200,000 clones, about 82% seen once; the top ten hold roughly 1.5%. Germline loops: CDR1 GTSNPN, CDR2 SVGIG (reference sequence). There are 14 residues in the CDR3. The J segment lost 4 bases and the V segment lost 1 base, leaving 6 bases of the junction unmatched.

What was sequenced was PBMCs. The chain combines TRBV30 with TRBJ2-5; TRBD1 matches 7 bases. This receptor was identified in a woman between 18 and 30 years old in good health and CMV-seronegative. CDR3 protein: CAWSGTGVRETQYF. In DNA, the CDR3 is TGTGCCTGGAGTGGAACAGGGGTCAGAGAGACCCAGTACTTC.